The clone carrying this TCR beta chain has more than one count but fewer than ten. As yet, its antigen is unknown. The CDR3 sequence is 13 residues long. Germline V CDR1 and CDR2: MNHEY, SMNVEV (reference sequence). V lost 5 bases and J lost 7, with 14 bases in between. This sample is part of a study of T cells in Graves' hyperthyroidism and ophthalmopathy. Study-wide findings and caveats: A model built on 13 V-J features separated ophthalmopathy from stable hyperthyroidism.

Amplified regions were TCR beta CDR3 sequences from RNA transcripts. Initially, a first-round RT-PCR of the TCR CDR3 employed the HTBI primer set. One entry per CDR3 protein, called by TCRdb with MiXCR from the multiplex PCR reads. Of roughly 360,000 distinct CDR3 sequences listed, approximately 13% are singletons. The blood specimen was taken at initial hyperthyroidism diagnosis, before any ophthalmopathy symptoms. The PBMCs were sourced from fresh peripheral blood (about 9.6 ml). This clonotype originated in a man aged 25-40 years with Graves' hyperthyroidism that later progressed to Graves' ophthalmopathy. Specimen: blood. The V gene is TRBV27, the J gene TRBJ2-5, with D perhaps TRBD2 (5 bases). The CDR3 spells CASSPTKLGTQYF. CDR3 sequence (DNA): TGTGCCAGCAGTCCGACTAAGCTCGGGACCCAGTACTTC.